The 25 T cell receptor beta chains presented below share a single source sample, sequenced in a study of T-cell reconstitution after alpha-beta-depleted transplantation in children. The authors prepared the TCRbeta library with unique molecular identifiers. TCRdb re-called the PCR reads through MiXCR, storing one row per CDR3 protein. The sample lists about 440,000 distinct CDR3 sequences; about 45% were seen once. This sample comprised PBMCs, obtained before TCRalphabeta/CD19-depleted stem cell transplant. The receptors stem from a girl aged 2-10 years with aplastic anemia, due to receive a stem cell transplant.

The CDR3 DNA is TGCAGTGCGAGACAACAGGGTACTGGGGCCAACGTCCTGACTTTC. This gives the protein CSARQQGTGANVLTF. The gene calls are TRBV20-1 and TRBJ2-6; D possibly corresponds to TRBD1 (6 bases). V dropped 6 bases and J dropped 2 bases, with 14 bases sitting between them. This CDR3 is built from 15 residues. CDR1 and CDR2 from the germline V gene are DFQATT and SNEGSKA (reference sequence).

This clonotype has just a few counts. The rearrangement joins TRBV6-5 to TRBJ2-7, with D maybe TRBD2 (6 bases). The germline V gene encodes CDR1 MNHEY and CDR2 SVGAGI. The CDR3 consists of 14 residues. The ends were cut back, 0 bases at V and 3 bases at J, with 9 bases in the middle. The CDR3 DNA reads TGTGCCAGCAGTTACTCCGGCGGGGTCTACGAGCAGTACTTC. It yields the protein CASSYSGGVYEQYF.

Concerning this clonotype itself: A much larger clone lies one base from this, so it may be a read error. V usage is TRBV12-3 or TRBV12-4 and J usage is TRBJ2-1; 9 nucleotides match TRBD2. Losses at the gene ends were 7 bases for V and 8 bases for J; bases not matched to a gene: 12. CDR3 size: 15 residues. The CDR3 DNA reads TGTGCCAGCATCCTCGGGACTAGCCGCCGACATGAGCAGTTCTTC. This encodes CASILGTSRRHEQFF.

The chain combines TRBV5-1 with TRBJ2-7; no clear D. Germline CDR1 reads SGHRS; CDR2 reads YFSETQ. This CDR3 has 14 residues. Deletions cut 1 base from V and 2 bases from J, with 10 bases between. The CDR3 DNA sequence: TGCGCCAGCAGCTTGTTCACAAGGACCTACGAGCAGTACTTC. Translation: CASSLFTRTYEQYF.

This clonotype is a singleton in its sample. The chain has TRBV6-6 and TRBJ2-2; TRBD1 agrees at 10 bases. The CDR3 covers 13 residues. Germline V gene data show CDR1 as MNHNY and CDR2 as SVGAGI (reference sequence). DNA for the CDR3: TGTGTCGCCGGGACAGGGGAATCCGGGGAGCTGTTTTTT. Its protein is CVAGTGESGELFF.

On this clonotype: A much larger clone lies one base from this, so it may be a read error. The CDR3: CASSSGTHSYEQYF. CDR3 DNA sequence: TGTGCCAGCAGTTCCGGGACACACTCCTACGAGCAGTACTTC. The rearrangement links TRBV7-9 to TRBJ2-7, with a weak D call TRBD1 (6 bases). V was pared by 6 bases and J by 0 bases, with 12 bases between. The CDR3 runs to 14 residues. Germline V lookup: CDR1 SEHNR, CDR2 FQNEAQ (reference sequence).

At least ten counts were recorded for this clonotype. The chain links TRBV30 to TRBJ2-1; tentatively, D is TRBD1 (6 bases). The germline V gene has CDR1 GTSNPN and CDR2 SVGIG (reference sequence). Trimming pared 3 bases from V and 0 bases from J, leaving 9 bases between. The CDR3 is 14 residues long. The CDR3 DNA reads as TGTGCCTGGAGCAGGGGCGGCTCCTACAATGAGCAGTTCTTC. Amino acid sequence: CAWSRGGSYNEQFF.

This clonotype was detected a few times. V gene TRBV20-1 combines with J gene TRBJ1-4; D is perhaps TRBD1 (6 bases). The V gene's germline CDR1 is DFQATT and CDR2 SNEGSKA (reference sequence). CDR3 length equals 15 residues. V lost 3 bases and J lost 0, with 11 bases in between. The DNA for the CDR3 is TGCAGTGCTAGGGAGGGGGGCGCAACTAATGAAAAACTGTTTTTT. It encodes CSAREGGATNEKLFF.

The chain recombines TRBV12-3 or TRBV12-4 with TRBJ2-7; TRBD2 agrees at 14 bases. CDR3 size: 13 residues. J gave up 13 bases and V 5 bases, and 7 bases lay outside the gene matches. CDR3 sequence: CASSPGTSGRQYF. The CDR3 nucleotides are TGTGCCAGCAGTCCCGGGACTAGCGGGAGACAATACTTC.

This clonotype has at least ten counts. The chain is built from TRBV6-5 and TRBJ2-7; TRBD2 matches at 10 bases. Germline CDR1 is MNHEY and CDR2 is SVGAGI. Trimming at V came to 9 bases and at J to 4 bases, leaving 9 bases not matched to a gene. CDR3 length: 14 amino acids. CDR3 residues: CARGNRTSGYEQYF. In DNA form, the CDR3 reads TGTGCCAGGGGAAACCGGACTAGCGGTTACGAGCAGTACTTC.

This chain joins TRBV7-6 and TRBJ2-1; TRBD2 aligns across 9 bases. V dropped 0 bases and J dropped 0; count of bases not matched to a gene: 6. The germline V gene has CDR1 SGHVS and CDR2 FNYEAQ. The CDR3 has 18 amino acids. The CDR3 region has the DNA TGTGCCAGCAGCTTAGCGTATAGTAGCGGGAGCTCCTACAATGAGCAGTTCTTC. This sequence encodes CASSLAYSSGSSYNEQFF.

This clonotype was counted many times. The genes are TRBV20-1 and TRBJ1-6; 8 bases are shared with TRBD1. CDR1 is DFQATT and CDR2 is SNEGSKA in the germline V gene (reference sequence). The CDR3 contains 15 residues. Trimming at V came to 3 bases and at J to 9 bases, leaving 10 bases not matched to a gene. The CDR3 here is CSASPGQGKGSPLHF. CDR3 DNA sequence: TGCAGTGCTAGTCCCGGACAGGGAAAGGGTTCACCCCTCCACTTT.

This clonotype turned up a few times. The chain is built from TRBV18 and TRBJ2-7, with 9 bases lining up with TRBD1. From germline, CDR1 is KGHSH and CDR2 LQKENI. After removal of 6 bases from V and 6 bases from J, the junction contained 12 bases not matched to a gene. The CDR3 is made up of 15 amino acids. CDR3 region: CASSPRQGDPLEQYF. DNA of the CDR3: TGTGCCAGCTCTCCGAGACAGGGGGATCCCCTCGAGCAGTACTTC.

The chain has TRBV6-5 and TRBJ2-5, with 7 bases matching TRBD2. V trimming: 3 bases; J trimming: 5 bases; junction bases outside the gene matches: 12. The CDR3 covers 16 residues. Germline-derived CDR1 and CDR2 are MNHEY and SVGAGI. CDR3 DNA: TGTGCCAGCAGTTATCTACGGACTAGTTGGGGCGAGACCCAGTACTTC. This encodes CASSYLRTSWGETQYF.

There are a few counts of this clonotype. CDR3 amino acids: CASKTQGIGTEAFF. The CDR3 DNA is TGTGCCAGCAAGACACAGGGGATCGGGACTGAAGCTTTCTTT. This chain joins TRBV28 and TRBJ1-1; TRBD1 matches 7 bases. The CDR3 length is 14 residues. V lost 7 bases, J lost 5 bases, and 10 bases stayed unmatched. CDR1 MDHEN and CDR2 SYDVKM come from the germline V gene. Drawing the rest from reference TRBV28 and TRBJ1-1, the complete variable domain is DVKVTQSSRYLVKRTGEKVFLECVQDMDHENMFWYRQDPGLGLRLIYFSYDVKMKEKGDIPEGYSVSREKKERFSLILESASTNQTSMYLCASKTQGIGTEAFFGQGTRLTVV.

The chain combines TRBV6-2 or TRBV6-3 with TRBJ2-7, with TRBD1 matching over 9 bases. This CDR3 spans 17 amino acids. With V trimmed by 0 bases and J by 3 bases, 9 bases remained unmatched. Germline CDR1 MNHEY, CDR2 SVGEGT. The CDR3 loop reads CASSYSPRGQGYYEQYF. The CDR3 nucleotides are TGTGCCAGCAGTTACTCCCCTCGGGGACAGGGATACTACGAGCAGTACTTC.

This clonotype was counted ten times or more. The rearrangement links TRBV20-1 to TRBJ1-5, with TRBD1 as a possible D gene (6 bases). In germline, CDR1 is DFQATT, CDR2 SNEGSKA (reference sequence). The CDR3 has 14 amino acids. Between the trimmed V and J ends, which lost 5 bases and 0 bases, there was a span of 11 bases. The CDR3 DNA follows: TGCAGTGCTCGCAGGGGACTTAGCAATCAGCCCCAGCATTTT. Amino acid sequence: CSARRGLSNQPQHF.

This clonotype has more than one count but fewer than ten. This chain uses TRBV6-1 with TRBJ2-7; TRBD1 is a possible D gene (6 bases). The V gene's germline CDR1 is MNHNS and CDR2 SASEGT. The V end lost 6 bases, the J end lost 7 bases, and 16 bases lay between the germline ends. The CDR3 spans 13 residues. The CDR3, as DNA: TGTGCCAGCAGGAACAGGGTGACCGTGGAGCAGTACTTC. Translated: CASRNRVTVEQYF.

This clonotype has ten or more counts. The rearrangement links TRBV6-5 to TRBJ2-7, with D unclear. Trimming took off 4 bases at V and 2 bases at J, with 6 bases between the two ends. CDR1 is MNHEY, CDR2 SVGAGI, per germline. The CDR3 is made up of 12 amino acids. DNA of the CDR3: TGTGCCAGCAGTTCCGGACCCTACGAGCAGTACTTC. Translated, it gives CASSSGPYEQYF.

This clonotype was counted many times. This chain connects TRBV3-1 to TRBJ2-3, with D maybe TRBD2 (6 bases). Germline CDR1 reads LGHDT; CDR2 reads YNNKEL (reference sequence). Trimming took 0 bases from V and 4 from J, leaving 11 bases between them. This CDR3 is 15 amino acids long. CDR3 amino acids: CASSQDRLAADTQYF. The CDR3 nucleotides are TGTGCCAGCAGCCAAGATCGTTTAGCGGCAGATACGCAGTATTTT.

The table lists this clonotype with many counts. This chain joins TRBV3-1 and TRBJ2-1; D is unresolved. V lost 0 bases, J lost 7 bases, and 10 bases lay in between. This CDR3 spans 14 amino acids. Germline-derived CDR1 and CDR2 are LGHDT and YNNKEL (reference sequence). CDR3 DNA: TGTGCCAGCAGCCAAGAATTGGGCTGGAATGAGCAGTTCTTC. This encodes CASSQELGWNEQFF.

This clonotype has only a few counts. The chain recombines TRBV7-9 with TRBJ2-2; D might be TRBD1 (6 bases). The germline V and J ends were trimmed by 4 bases and 4 bases, with 10 bases remaining between them. Germline V CDR1 and CDR2: SEHNR, FQNEAQ (reference sequence). The CDR3 loop spans 14 amino acids. CDR3: CASSSYRVTGELFF. DNA for the CDR3: TGTGCCAGCAGCTCCTACAGGGTCACCGGGGAGCTGTTTTTT.

The rearrangement joins TRBV20-1 to TRBJ2-1, with 14 bases aligning to TRBD2. The trim removed 0 bases at V and 7 bases at J, leaving 8 bases unmatched. The CDR3 extends over 17 amino acids. Germline CDR1 and CDR2: DFQATT and SNEGSKA (reference sequence). The CDR3 nucleotides are TGCAGTGCTAGAGATCCCCAGACTAGCGGGAGGGCAAATGAGCAGTTCTTC. It translates to CSARDPQTSGRANEQFF.

This clonotype came up a few times. This rearrangement joins TRBV20-1 to TRBJ1-2; D is unresolved. V gave up 5 bases and J gave up 2 bases, with 9 bases separating them. The CDR3 runs to 12 residues. In germline, CDR1 is DFQATT, CDR2 SNEGSKA (reference sequence). CDR3 loop: CSASGINYGYTF. The CDR3 DNA follows: TGCAGTGCTTCCGGGATAAACTATGGCTACACCTTC.

This clonotype has ten or more counts. The rearrangement uses TRBV27 and TRBJ2-7; 9 positions match TRBD1. This CDR3 is 14 amino acids long. J was trimmed by 7 bases and V by 2 bases; bases with no gene match: 6. Looked up from germline, CDR1 is MNHEY and CDR2 is SMNVEV (reference sequence). CDR3 DNA: TGTGCCAGCAGTTTAGAGTACAGGGGGCAGGAGCAGTACTTC. Protein: CASSLEYRGQEQYF.